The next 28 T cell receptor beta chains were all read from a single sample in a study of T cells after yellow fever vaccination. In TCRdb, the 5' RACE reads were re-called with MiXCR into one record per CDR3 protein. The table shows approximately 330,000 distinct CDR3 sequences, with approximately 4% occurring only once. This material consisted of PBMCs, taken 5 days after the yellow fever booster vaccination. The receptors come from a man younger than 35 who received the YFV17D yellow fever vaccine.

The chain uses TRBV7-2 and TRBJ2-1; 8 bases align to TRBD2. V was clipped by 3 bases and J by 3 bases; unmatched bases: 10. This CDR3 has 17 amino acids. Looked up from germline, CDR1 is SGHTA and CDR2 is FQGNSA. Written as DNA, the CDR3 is TGTGCCAGCAGCTTTAGCGGGACTGACACTTTCTACAATGAGCAGTTCTTC. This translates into CASSFSGTDTFYNEQFF.

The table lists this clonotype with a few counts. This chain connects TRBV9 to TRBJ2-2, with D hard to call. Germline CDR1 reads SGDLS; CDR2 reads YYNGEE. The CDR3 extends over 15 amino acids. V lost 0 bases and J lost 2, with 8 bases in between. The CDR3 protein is CASSVDWPNTGELFF. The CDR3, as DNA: TGTGCCAGCAGCGTAGATTGGCCTAACACCGGGGAGCTGTTTTTT.

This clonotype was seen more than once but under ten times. The CDR3 here is CASSLVPRIGPNYGYTF. CDR3 nucleotides: TGTGCCAGCAGCTTAGTTCCCCGGATCGGTCCTAACTATGGCTACACCTTC. V usage is TRBV7-2 and J usage is TRBJ1-2; D is uncertain. Trimming removed 1 base from V and 0 bases from J, with 15 bases in between. The CDR3 spans 17 residues. Germline CDR1 SGHTA, CDR2 FQGNSA. Drawing the rest from reference TRBV7-2 and TRBJ1-2, the complete variable domain is GAGVSQSPSNKVTEKGKDVELRCDPISGHTALYWYRQSLGQGLEFLIYFQGNSAPDKSGLPSDRFSAERTGGSVSTLTIQRTQQEDSAVYLCASSLVPRIGPNYGYTFGSGTRLTVV.

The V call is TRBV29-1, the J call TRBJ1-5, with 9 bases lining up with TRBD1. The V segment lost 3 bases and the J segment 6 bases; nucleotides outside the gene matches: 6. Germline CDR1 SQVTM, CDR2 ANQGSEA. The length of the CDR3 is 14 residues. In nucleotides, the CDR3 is TGCAGCGTTGATGACAGGGGGTCGGGTCAGCCCCAGCATTTT. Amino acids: CSVDDRGSGQPQHF.

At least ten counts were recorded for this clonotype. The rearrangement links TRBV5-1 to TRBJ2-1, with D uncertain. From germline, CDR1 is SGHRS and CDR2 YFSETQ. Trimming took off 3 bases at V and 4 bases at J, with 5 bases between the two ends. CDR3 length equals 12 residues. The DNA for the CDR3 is TGCGCCAGCAGCTCCTTATACAATGAGCAGTTCTTC. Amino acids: CASSSLYNEQFF.

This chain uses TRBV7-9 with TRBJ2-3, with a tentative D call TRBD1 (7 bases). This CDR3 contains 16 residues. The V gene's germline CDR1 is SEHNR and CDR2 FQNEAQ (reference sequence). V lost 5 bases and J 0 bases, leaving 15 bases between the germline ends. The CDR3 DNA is TGTGCCAGCAGCCTGGAGGGACAGCGAAGCACAGATACGCAGTATTTT. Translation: CASSLEGQRSTDTQYF.

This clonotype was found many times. The CDR3 sequence: CASSFRRGTPSGELFF. The CDR3 region has the DNA TGTGCCAGCAGCTTTCGGCGGGGGACACCTAGCGGGGAGCTGTTTTTT. The chain combines TRBV5-5 with TRBJ2-2; TRBD2 is a possible D gene (7 bases). CDR1 and CDR2 from the germline V gene are SGHKS and YYEKEE (reference sequence). The CDR3 extends over 16 amino acids. V lost 2 bases to trimming and J lost 7 bases, with 18 bases between them.

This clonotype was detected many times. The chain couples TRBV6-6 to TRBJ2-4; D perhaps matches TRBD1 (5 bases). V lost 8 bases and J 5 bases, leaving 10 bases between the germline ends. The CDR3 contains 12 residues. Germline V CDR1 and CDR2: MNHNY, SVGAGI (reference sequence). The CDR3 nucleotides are TGTGCCAGCGGAAAACAGGAAAACATTCAGTACTTC. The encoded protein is CASGKQENIQYF.

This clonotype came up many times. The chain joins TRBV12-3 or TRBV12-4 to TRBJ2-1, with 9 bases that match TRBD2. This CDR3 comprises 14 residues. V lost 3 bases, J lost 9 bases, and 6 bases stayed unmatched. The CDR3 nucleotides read TGTGCCAGCAGTTTGAGGCTAGCGGGGAGTGAGCAGTTCTTC. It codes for CASSLRLAGSEQFF.

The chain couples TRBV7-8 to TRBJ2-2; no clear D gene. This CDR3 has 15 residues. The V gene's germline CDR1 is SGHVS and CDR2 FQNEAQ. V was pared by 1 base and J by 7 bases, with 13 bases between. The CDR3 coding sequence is TGTGCCAGCAGCTTAGAGGTTGCGCGTGGCGGGGAGCTGTTTTTT. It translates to CASSLEVARGGELFF. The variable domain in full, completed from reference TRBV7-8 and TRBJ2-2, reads GAGVSQSPRYKVAKRGQDVALRCDPISGHVSLFWYQQALGQGPEFLTYFQNEAQLDKSGLPSDRFFAERPEGSVSTLKIQRTQQEDSAVYLCASSLEVARGGELFFGEGSRLTVL.

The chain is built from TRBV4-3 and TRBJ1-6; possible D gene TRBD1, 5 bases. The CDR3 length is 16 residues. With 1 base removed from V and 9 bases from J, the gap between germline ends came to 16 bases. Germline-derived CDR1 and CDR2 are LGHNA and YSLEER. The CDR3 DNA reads TGCGCCAGCAGCCAAGGTTTCTGGGGCTTCACTTCACCCCTCCACTTT. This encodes CASSQGFWGFTSPLHF.

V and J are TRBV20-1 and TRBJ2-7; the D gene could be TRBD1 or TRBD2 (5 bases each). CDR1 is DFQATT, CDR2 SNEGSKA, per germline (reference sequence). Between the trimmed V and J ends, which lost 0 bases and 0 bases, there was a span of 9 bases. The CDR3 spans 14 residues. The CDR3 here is CSARDLGVSYEQYV. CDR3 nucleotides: TGCAGTGCTAGAGATTTGGGGGTCTCCTACGAGCAGTACGTC.

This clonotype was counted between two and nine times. CDR3 region: CASSLKRGGFGELFF. The CDR3 bases are TGTGCCAGCAGCTTAAAGCGGGGGGGCTTCGGGGAGCTGTTTTTT. The rearrangement uses TRBV11-1 and TRBJ2-2; TRBD2 matches at 10 bases. V shed 2 bases, J shed 7 bases, and the junction held 4 bases outside the gene matches. CDR1 SGHAT and CDR2 FQDESV come from the germline V gene (reference sequence). The CDR3 totals 15 residues.

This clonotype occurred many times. The CDR3 loop is CASSVAENTEAFF. The CDR3 DNA is TGCGCCAGCAGTGTGGCAGAGAACACTGAAGCTTTCTTT. The chain is built from TRBV10-1 and TRBJ1-1; no firm D call. Germline loops: CDR1 WNHNN, CDR2 SYGVQD (reference sequence). The CDR3 runs to 13 residues. V lost 4 bases to trimming and J lost 1 base, with 7 bases between them.

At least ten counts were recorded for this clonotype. The chain's CDR3 is CASSQGKAGAGETQYF. As DNA, the CDR3 is TGCGCCAGCAGCCAAGGAAAGGCGGGGGCAGGAGAGACCCAGTACTTC. This rearrangement joins TRBV4-3 to TRBJ2-5; TRBD2 might be the D (7 bases). CDR1 LGHNA and CDR2 YSLEER come from the germline V gene. Trimming took 1 base from V and 4 from J, leaving 16 bases between them. The CDR3 runs 16 residues.

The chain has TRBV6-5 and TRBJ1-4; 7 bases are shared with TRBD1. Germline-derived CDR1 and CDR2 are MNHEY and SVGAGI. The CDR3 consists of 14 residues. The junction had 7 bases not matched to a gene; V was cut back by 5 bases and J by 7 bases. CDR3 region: CASSIQGRSEKLFF. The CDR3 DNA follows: TGTGCCAGCAGTATACAGGGGAGGAGTGAAAAACTGTTTTTT.

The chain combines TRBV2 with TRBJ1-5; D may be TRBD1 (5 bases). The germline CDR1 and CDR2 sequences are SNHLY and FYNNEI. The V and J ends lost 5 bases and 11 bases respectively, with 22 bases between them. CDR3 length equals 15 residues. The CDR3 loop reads CASSPLGTAAGAQHF. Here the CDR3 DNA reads TGTGCCAGCAGTCCCCTGGGGACGGCGGCGGGGGCCCAGCATTTT.

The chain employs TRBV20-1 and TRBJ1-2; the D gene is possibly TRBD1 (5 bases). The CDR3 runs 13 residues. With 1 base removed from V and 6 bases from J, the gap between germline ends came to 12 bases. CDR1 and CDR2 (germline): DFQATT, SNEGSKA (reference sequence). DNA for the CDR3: TGCAGTGCTAGAGCGGGAGTACAGGATGGCTACACCTTC. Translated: CSARAGVQDGYTF.

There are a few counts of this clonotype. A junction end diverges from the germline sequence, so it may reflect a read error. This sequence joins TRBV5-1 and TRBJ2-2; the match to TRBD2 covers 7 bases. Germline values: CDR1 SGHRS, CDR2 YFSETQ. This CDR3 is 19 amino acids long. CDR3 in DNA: TGCGCCAGCAGCTTGGTGGGTCCACGGAGCGGGGAAAACATCGGGGAGCTGTTTTTT. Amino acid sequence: CASSLVGPRSGENIGELFF. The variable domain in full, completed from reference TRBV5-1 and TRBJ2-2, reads KAGVTQTPRYLIKTRGQQVTLSCSPISGHRSVSWYQQTPGQGLQFLFEYFSETQRNKGNFPGRFSGRQFSNSRSEMNVSTLELGDSALYLCASSLVGPRSGENIGELFFGEGSRLTVL.

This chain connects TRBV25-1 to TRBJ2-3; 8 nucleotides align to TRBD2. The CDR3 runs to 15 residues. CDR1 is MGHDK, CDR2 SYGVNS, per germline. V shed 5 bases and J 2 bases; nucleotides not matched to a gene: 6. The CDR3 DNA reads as TGTGCCAGCAGTCTGGCGGGGGGAACCACAGATACGCAGTATTTT. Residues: CASSLAGGTTDTQYF. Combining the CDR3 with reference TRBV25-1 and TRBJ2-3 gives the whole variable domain EADIYQTPRYLVIGTGKKITLECSQTMGHDKMYWYQQDPGMELHLIHYSYGVNSTEKGDLSSESTVSRIRTEHFPLTLESARPSHTSQYLCASSLAGGTTDTQYFGPGTRLTVL.

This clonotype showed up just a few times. Written as DNA, the CDR3 is TGTGCCAGCAGTTATCTTGCAGCAACCGAGCAGTACTTC. This codes for CASSYLAATEQYF. The chain combines TRBV6-2 or TRBV6-3 with TRBJ2-7, with D uncertain. This CDR3 contains 13 residues. In germline, CDR1 is MNHEY, CDR2 SVGEGT. Between the trimmed V and J ends, which lost 3 bases and 6 bases, there was a span of 12 bases.

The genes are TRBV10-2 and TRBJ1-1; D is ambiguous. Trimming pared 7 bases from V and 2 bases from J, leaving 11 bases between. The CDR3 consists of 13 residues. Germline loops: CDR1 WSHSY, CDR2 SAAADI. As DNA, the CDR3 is TGCGCCAGCATGTTCCCAACCAACACTGAAGCTTTCTTT. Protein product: CASMFPTNTEAFF.

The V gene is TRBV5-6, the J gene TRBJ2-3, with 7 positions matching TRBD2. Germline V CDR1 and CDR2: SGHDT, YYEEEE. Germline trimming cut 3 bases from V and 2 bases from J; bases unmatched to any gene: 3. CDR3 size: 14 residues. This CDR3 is CASSSLAFTDTQYF. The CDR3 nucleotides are TGTGCCAGCAGCTCACTAGCGTTCACAGATACGCAGTATTTT.

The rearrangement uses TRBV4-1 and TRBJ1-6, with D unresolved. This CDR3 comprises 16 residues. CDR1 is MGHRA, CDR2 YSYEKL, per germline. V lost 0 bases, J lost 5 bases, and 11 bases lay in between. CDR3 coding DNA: TGCGCCAGCAGCCAAGAATTAGGACGGAATAATTCACCCCTCCACTTT. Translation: CASSQELGRNNSPLHF.

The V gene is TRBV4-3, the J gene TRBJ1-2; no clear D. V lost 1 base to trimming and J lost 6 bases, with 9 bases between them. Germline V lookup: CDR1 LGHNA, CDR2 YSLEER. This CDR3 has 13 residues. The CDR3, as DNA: TGCGCCAGCAGCCAAGTTATGGGAGATGGCTACACCTTC. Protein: CASSQVMGDGYTF.

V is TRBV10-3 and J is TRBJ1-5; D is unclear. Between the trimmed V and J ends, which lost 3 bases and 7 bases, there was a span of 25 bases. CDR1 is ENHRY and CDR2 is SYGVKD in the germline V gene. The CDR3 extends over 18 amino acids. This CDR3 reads CAISDPRGPGLGGQPQHF. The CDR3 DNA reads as TGTGCCATCAGTGACCCCCGAGGGCCAGGTTTGGGAGGGCAGCCCCAGCATTTT.

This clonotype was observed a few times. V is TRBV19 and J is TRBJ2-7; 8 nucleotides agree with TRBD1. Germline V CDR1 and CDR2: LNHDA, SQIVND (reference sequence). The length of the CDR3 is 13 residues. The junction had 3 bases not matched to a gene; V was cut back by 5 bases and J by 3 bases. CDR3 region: CASSHRGYYEQYF. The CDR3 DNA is TGTGCCAGTAGTCACAGGGGGTACTACGAGCAGTACTTC.

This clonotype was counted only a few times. CDR3: CATSLRDSLNSPLHF. The CDR3 region has the DNA TGTGCCACCAGCCTCCGGGACAGTCTTAATTCACCCCTCCACTTT. The V gene is TRBV15, the J gene TRBJ1-6; the match to TRBD1 covers 7 bases. Germline lookup yields CDR1 LNHNV and CDR2 YYDKDF (reference sequence). V shed 5 bases and J 6 bases; nucleotides not matched to a gene: 7. The CDR3 is made up of 15 amino acids.